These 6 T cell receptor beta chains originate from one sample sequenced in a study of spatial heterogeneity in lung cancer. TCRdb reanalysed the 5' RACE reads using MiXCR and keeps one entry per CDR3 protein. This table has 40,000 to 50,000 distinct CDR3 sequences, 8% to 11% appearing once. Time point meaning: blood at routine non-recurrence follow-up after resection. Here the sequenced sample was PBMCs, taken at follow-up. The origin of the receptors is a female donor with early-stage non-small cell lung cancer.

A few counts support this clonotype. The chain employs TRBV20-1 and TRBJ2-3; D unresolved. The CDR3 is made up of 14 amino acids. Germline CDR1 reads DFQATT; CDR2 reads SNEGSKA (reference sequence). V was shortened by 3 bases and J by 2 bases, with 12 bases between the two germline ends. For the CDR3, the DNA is TGCAGTGCTAGTAGACGTCGCCCCACAGATACGCAGTATTTT. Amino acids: CSASRRRPTDTQYF.

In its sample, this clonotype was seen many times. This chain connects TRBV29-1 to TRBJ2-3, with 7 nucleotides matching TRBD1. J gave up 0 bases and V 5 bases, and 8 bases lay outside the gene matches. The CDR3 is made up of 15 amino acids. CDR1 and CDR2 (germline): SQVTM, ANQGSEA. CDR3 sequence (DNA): TGCAGCGTTCTGTTAGGGACAGTTAGCACAGATACGCAGTATTTT. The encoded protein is CSVLLGTVSTDTQYF.

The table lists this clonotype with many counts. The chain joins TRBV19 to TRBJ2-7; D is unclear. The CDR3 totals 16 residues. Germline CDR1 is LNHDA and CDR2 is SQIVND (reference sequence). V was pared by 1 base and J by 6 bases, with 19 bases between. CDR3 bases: TGTGCCAGTAGTATAGGAGCAGGCGAGTGGGTCAGCGAGCAGTACTTC. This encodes CASSIGAGEWVSEQYF.

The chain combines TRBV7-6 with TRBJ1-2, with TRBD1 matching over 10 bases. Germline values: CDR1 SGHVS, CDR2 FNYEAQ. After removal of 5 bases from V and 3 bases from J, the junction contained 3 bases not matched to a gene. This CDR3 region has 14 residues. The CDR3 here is CASSPGQGDYGYTF. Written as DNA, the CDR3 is TGTGCCAGCAGCCCCGGACAGGGGGACTATGGCTACACCTTC.

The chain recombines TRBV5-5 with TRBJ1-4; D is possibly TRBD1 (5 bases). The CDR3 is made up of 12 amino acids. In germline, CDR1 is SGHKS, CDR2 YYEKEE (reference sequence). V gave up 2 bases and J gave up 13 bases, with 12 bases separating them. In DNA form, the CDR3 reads TGTGCCAGCAGCTTCCCAGGGTTTCGACTGTTTTTT. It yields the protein CASSFPGFRLFF.

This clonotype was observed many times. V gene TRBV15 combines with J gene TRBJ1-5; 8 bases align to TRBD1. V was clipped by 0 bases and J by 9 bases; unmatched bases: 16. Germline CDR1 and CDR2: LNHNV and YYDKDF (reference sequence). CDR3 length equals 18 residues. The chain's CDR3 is CATSRDLTGTGNSRPQHF. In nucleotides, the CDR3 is TGTGCCACCAGCAGAGATTTGACCGGGACAGGAAACTCTAGGCCCCAGCATTTT. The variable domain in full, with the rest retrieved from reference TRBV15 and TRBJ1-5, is DAMVIQNPRYQVTQFGKPVTLSCSQTLNHNVMYWYQQKSSQAPKLLFHYYDKDFNNEADTPDNFQSRRPNTSFCFLDIRSPGLGDTAMYLCATSRDLTGTGNSRPQHFGDGTRLSIL.